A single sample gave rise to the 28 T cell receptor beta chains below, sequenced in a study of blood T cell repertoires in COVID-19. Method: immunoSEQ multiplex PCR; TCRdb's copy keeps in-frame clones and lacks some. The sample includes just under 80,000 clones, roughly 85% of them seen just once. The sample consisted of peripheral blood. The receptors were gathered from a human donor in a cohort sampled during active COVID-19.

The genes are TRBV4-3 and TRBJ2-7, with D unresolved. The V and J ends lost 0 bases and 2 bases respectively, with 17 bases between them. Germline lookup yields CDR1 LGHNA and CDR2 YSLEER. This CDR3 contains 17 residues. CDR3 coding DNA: TGCGCCAGCAGCCAAGACCTAGTCCCCTCCCGCCCCTACGAGCAGTACTTC. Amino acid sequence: CASSQDLVPSRPYEQYF.

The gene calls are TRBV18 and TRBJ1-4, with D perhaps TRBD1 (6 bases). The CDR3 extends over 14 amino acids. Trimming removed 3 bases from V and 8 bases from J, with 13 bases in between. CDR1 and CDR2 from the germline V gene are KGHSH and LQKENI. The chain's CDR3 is CASSPTGQDEKLFF. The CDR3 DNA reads TGTGCCAGCTCACCCACAGGGCAGGACGAAAAACTGTTTTTT.

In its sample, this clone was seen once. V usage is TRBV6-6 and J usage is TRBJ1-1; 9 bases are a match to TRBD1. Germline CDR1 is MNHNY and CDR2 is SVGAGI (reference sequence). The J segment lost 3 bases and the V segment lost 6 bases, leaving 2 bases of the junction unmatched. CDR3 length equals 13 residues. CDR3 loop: CASRWTGDTEAFF. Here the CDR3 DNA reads TGTGCCAGCAGGTGGACAGGGGACACTGAAGCTTTCTTT.

The CDR3 DNA reads as TGTGCCAGCAGCTTAGGTGGGAGATTAGGGGATACGCAGTATTTT. Protein product: CASSLGGRLGDTQYF. The rearrangement uses TRBV5-4 and TRBJ2-3, with D perhaps matching TRBD2 (5 bases). The V end was cut by 2 bases, the J end by 6 bases, with 16 bases between. The CDR3 totals 15 residues. Germline assignment: CDR1 SGHNT and CDR2 YYREEE (reference sequence).

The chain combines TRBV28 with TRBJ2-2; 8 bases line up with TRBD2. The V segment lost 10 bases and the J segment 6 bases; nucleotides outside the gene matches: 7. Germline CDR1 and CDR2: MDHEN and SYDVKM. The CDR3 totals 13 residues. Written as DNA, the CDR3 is TGTGCCATCGGGACTAGACGCGCCGGGGAGCTGTTTTTT. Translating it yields CAIGTRRAGELFF.

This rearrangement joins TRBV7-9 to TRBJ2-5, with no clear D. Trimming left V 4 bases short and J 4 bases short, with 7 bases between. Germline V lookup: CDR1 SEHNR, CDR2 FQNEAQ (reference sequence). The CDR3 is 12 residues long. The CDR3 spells CASSSTGETQYF. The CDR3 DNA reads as TGTGCCAGCAGCTCCACGGGAGAGACCCAGTACTTC.

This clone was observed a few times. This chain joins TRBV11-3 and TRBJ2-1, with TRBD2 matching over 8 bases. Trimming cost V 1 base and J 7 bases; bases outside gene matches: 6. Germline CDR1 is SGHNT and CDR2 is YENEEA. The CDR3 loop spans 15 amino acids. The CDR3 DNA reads TGTGCCAGCAGCTTAGGGGGACTAGTTACAAATGAGCAGTTCTTC. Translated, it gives CASSLGGLVTNEQFF.

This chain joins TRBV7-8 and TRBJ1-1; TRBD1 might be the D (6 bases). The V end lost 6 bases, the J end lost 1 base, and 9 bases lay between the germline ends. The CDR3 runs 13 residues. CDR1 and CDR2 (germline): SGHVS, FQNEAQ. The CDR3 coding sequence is TGTGCCAGCAGAAGACAGGAGAACACTGAAGCTTTCTTT. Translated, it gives CASRRQENTEAFF.

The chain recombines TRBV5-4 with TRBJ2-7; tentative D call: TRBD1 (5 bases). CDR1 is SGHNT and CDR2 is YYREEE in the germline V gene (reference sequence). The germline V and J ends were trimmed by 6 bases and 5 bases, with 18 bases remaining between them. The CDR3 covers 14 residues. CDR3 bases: TGTGCCAGCACCCCGATTGGGGCTCGGGACGAGCAGTACTTC. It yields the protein CASTPIGARDEQYF.

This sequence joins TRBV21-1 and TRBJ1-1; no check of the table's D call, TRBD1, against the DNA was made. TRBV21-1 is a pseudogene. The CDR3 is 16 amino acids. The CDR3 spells CASSKVVQGLGTEAFF. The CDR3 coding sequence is TGTGCCAGCAGCAAAGTCGTTCAGGGGTTGGGCACTGAAGCTTTCTTT.

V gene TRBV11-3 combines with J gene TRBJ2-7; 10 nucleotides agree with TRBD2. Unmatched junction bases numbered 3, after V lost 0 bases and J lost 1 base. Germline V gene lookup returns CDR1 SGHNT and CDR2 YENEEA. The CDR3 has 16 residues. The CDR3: CASSLEIAGGSYEQYF. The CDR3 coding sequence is TGTGCCAGCAGCTTAGAGATAGCGGGAGGATCCTACGAGCAGTACTTC.

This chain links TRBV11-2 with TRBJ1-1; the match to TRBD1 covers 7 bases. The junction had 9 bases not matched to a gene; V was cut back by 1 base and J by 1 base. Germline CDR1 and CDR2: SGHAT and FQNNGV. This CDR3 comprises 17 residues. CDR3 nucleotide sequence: TGTGCCAGCAGCTTAGCGATGACAGGGCAGGGGAACACTGAAGCTTTCTTT. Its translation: CASSLAMTGQGNTEAFF.

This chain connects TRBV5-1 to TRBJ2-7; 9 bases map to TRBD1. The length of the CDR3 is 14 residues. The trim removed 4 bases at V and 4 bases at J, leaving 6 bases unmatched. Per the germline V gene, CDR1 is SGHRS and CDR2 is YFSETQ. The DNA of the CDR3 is TGCGCCAGCAGCAGGGCGGACAGGGGTTACGAGCAGTACTTC. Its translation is CASSRADRGYEQYF.

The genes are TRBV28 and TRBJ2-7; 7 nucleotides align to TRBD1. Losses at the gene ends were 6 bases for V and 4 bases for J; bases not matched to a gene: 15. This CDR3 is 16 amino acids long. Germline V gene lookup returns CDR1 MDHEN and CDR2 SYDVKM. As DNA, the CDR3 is TGTGCCAGCAGCCCGATTCACAAACAGGGGAAATACGAGCAGTACTTC. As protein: CASSPIHKQGKYEQYF.

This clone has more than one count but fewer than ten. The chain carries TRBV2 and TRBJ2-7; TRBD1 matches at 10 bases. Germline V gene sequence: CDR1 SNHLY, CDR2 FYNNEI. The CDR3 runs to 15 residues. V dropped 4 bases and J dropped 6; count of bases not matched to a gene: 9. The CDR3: CASSGRDRGTREQYF. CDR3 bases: TGTGCCAGCAGTGGCCGGGACAGGGGAACTCGCGAGCAGTACTTC.

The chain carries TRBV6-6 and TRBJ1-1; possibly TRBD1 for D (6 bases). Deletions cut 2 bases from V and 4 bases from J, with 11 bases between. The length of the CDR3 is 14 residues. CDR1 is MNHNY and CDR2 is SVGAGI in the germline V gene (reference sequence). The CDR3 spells CASSYRGGSTEAFF. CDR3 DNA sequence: TGTGCCAGCAGTTACAGGGGGGGTAGCACTGAAGCTTTCTTT.

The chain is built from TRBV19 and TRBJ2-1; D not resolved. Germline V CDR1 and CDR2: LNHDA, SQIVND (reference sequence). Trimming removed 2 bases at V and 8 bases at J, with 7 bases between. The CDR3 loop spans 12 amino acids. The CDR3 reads CASSIRRDEQFF. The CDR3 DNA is TGTGCCAGTAGTATACGAAGAGATGAGCAGTTCTTC.

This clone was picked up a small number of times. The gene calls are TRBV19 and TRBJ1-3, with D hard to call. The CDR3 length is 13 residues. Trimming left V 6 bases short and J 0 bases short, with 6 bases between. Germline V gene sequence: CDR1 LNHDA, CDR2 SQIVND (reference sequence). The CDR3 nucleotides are TGTGCCAGTAGCACCGGCTCTGGAAACACCATATATTTT. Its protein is CASSTGSGNTIYF. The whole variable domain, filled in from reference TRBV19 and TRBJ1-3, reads DGGITQSPKYLFRKEGQNVTLSCEQNLNHDAMYWYRQDPGQGLRLIYYSQIVNDFQKGDIAEGYSVSREKKESFPLTVTSAQKNPTAFYLCASSTGSGNTIYFGEGSWLTVV.

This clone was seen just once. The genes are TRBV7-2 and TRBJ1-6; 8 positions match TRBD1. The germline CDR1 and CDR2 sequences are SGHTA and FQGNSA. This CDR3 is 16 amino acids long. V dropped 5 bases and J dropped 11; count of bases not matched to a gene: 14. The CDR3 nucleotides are TGTGCCAGCAGCCAAAGGGGACAGGCCCCTCGGGCACCCCTCCACTTT. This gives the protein CASSQRGQAPRAPLHF. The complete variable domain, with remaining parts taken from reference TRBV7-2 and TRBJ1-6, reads GAGVSQSPSNKVTEKGKDVELRCDPISGHTALYWYRQSLGQGLEFLIYFQGNSAPDKSGLPSDRFSAERTGGSVSTLTIQRTQQEDSAVYLCASSQRGQAPRAPLHFGNGTRLTVT.

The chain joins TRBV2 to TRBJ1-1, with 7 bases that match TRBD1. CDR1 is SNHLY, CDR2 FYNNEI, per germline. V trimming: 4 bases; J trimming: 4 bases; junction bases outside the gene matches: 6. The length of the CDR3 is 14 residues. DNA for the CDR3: TGTGCCAGCAGTGGACAGGGCGGAGGCACTGAAGCTTTCTTT. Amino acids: CASSGQGGGTEAFF.

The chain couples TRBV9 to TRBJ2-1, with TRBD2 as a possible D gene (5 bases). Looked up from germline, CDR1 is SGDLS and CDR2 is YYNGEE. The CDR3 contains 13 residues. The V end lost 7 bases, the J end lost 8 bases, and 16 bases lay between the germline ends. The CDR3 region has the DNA TGTGCCAGCCAGGACCGATTGGGAGATGAGCAGTTCTTC. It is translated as CASQDRLGDEQFF.

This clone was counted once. CDR3 sequence reads: CASSSTRGSTDTQYF. As DNA, the CDR3 is TGTGCCAGCAGCTCTACAAGAGGGAGCACAGATACGCAGTATTTT. The chain recombines TRBV7-9 with TRBJ2-3; tentatively, D is TRBD2 (5 bases). The CDR3 is 15 amino acids. Germline CDR1 reads SEHNR; CDR2 reads FQNEAQ (reference sequence). The V end was cut by 4 bases, the J end by 0 bases, with 11 bases between. Full variable domain (rest looked up from reference TRBV7-9 and TRBJ2-3): DTGVSQNPRHKITKRGQNVTFRCDPISEHNRLYWYRQTLGQGPEFLTYFQNEAQLEKSRLLSDRFSAERPKGSFSTLEIQRTEQGDSAMYLCASSSTRGSTDTQYFGPGTRLTVL.

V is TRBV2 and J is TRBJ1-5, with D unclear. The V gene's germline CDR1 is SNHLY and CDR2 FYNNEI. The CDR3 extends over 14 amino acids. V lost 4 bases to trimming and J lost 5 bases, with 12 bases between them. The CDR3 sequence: CASSVAGHDQPQHF. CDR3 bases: TGTGCCAGCAGTGTTGCAGGTCATGATCAGCCCCAGCATTTT.

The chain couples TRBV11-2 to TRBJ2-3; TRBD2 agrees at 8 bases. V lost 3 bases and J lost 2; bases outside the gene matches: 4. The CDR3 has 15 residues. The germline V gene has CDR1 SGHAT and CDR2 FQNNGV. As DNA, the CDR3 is TGTGCCAGCAGCTTTAGCGGGGCCTACACAGATACGCAGTATTTT. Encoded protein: CASSFSGAYTDTQYF.

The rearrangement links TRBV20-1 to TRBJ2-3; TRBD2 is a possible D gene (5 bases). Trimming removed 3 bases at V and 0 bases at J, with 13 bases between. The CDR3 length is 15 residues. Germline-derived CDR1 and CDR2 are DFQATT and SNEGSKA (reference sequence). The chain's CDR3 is CSASFEGVSTDTQYF. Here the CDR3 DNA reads TGCAGTGCTAGTTTTGAGGGAGTAAGCACAGATACGCAGTATTTT.

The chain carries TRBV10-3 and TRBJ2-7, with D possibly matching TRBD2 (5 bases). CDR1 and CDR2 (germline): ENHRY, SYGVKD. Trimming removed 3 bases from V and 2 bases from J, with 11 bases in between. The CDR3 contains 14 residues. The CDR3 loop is CAISDYGETYEQYF. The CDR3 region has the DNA TGTGCCATCAGTGATTACGGGGAAACCTACGAGCAGTACTTC.

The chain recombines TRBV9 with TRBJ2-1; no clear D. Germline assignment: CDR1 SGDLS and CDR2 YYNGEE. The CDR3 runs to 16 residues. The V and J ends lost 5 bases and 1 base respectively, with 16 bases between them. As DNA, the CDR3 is TGTGCCAGCAGTCCTAGACCTCTCCTGTCCTACAATGAGCAGTTCTTC. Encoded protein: CASSPRPLLSYNEQFF. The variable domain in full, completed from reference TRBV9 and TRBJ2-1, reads DSGVTQTPKHLITATGQRVTLRCSPRSGDLSVYWYQQSLDQGLQFLIQYYNGEERAKGNILERFSAQQFPDLHSELNLSSLELGDSALYFCASSPRPLLSYNEQFFGPGTRLTVL.

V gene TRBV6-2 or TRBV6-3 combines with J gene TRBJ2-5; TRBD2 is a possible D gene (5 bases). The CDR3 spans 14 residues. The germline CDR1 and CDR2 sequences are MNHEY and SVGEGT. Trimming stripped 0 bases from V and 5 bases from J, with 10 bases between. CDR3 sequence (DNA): TGTGCCAGCAGTTACTCGGCGGAGGTGGAGACCCAGTACTTC. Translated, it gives CASSYSAEVETQYF.